This TCR beta chain is drawn from a study of T cell responses to AZD1222 COVID-19 vaccine. Points on this clone: The antigen is undetermined.

Data came from immunoSEQ multiplex PCR; TCRdb stores just in-frame clones and leaves some out. The sample shows fewer than 180,000 clones, around nine tenths of them seen only once. Second-dose groups at about 4 or about 12 weeks were pooled. Germline CDR1 SEHNR, CDR2 FQNEAQ (reference sequence). Trimming removed 1 base from V and 1 base from J, with 5 bases in between. The CDR3 is 14 amino acids. General study results and limits: Two AZD1222 doses significantly raised spike-specific TCR breadth and depth over controls. It was only 6 or 7 AZD1222 recipients who were seropositive at baseline. The donor group comprised mostly white British people and more females; the analysis possibly underestimated clonal diversity.

This chain uses TRBV7-9 with TRBJ1-3; weak D call: TRBD1 (5 bases). The TCR comes from an adult who received the AZD1222 COVID-19 vaccine. Sample: peripheral blood, taken 28 days after the second AZD1222 dose. The DNA for the CDR3 is TGTGCCAGCAGCTTAGGACAGTCTGGAAACACCATATATTTT. Residues: CASSLGQSGNTIYF.